These T cell receptor beta chains were read from a single sample in a study of CD8+ T cells in alopecia areata. Some clones are missing from TCRdb's copy, which holds only in-frame ones; the method was immunoSEQ multiplex PCR. The sample has about 210,000 clones; over 60% are singletons. Sequencing used CD4+ T cells sorted from blood, obtained at week 4, from a patient treated with tofacitinib. The receptor source for this set is a human donor with alopecia areata. CDR3s include the opening cysteine and the closing phenylalanine or tryptophan. D genes are given only for firm matches. Size values are once, few and many counts, or a class for expanded clones, and some rows have none.

size	V	J	length	D	DNA	CDR3
.	TRBV10-3	TRBJ2-5	15	TRBD2	TGTGCCAGCAATCCGGGACTAGAAAGCCTGGAGACCCAGTACTTC	CASNPGLESLETQYF
.	TRBV7-3	TRBJ2-3	11	.	TGTGCCAGCAGCTTAGCGGATACGCAGTATTTT	CASSLADTQYF
few	TRBV30	TRBJ2-5	18	TRBD2	TGTGCCTGGACCCCACCCTACGGGGCGGGAGACATCCAAGAGACCCAGTACTTC	CAWTPPYGAGDIQETQYF
.	TRBV20-1	TRBJ2-5	11	.	TGCAGTGCTAGCCCCGGAGAGACCCAGTACTTC	CSASPGETQYF
few	TRBV6-1	TRBJ2-2	15	.	TGTGCCAGCAGTGGGGCCCACAGCAACACCGGGGAGCTGTTTTTT	CASSGAHSNTGELFF
.	TRBV5-1	TRBJ2-1	14	TRBD1	TGCGCCAGCAGCGGAGGGACAGGGGGAAATGAGCAGTTCTTC	CASSGGTGGNEQFF
few	TRBV7-8	TRBJ2-1	15	.	TGTGCCAGCAGTTTCCGCCAGACATCCTACAATGAGCAGTTCTTC	CASSFRQTSYNEQFF
once	TRBV4-1	TRBJ1-3	15	.	TGCGCCAGCAGCCAACCTTGGGACTCTGGAAACACCATATATTTT	CASSQPWDSGNTIYF
.	TRBV30	TRBJ2-3	14	TRBD2	TGTGCCTGGAGGGCTAGCGGGGTCCGAGCTACGCAGTATTTT	CAWRASGVRATQYF
once	TRBV25-1	TRBJ1-2	14	TRBD1	TGTGCCAGCAGTGATACCGGGACAGGGATCGGCTACACCTTC	CASSDTGTGIGYTF
.	TRBV30	TRBJ1-5	16	.	TGTGCCTGGAGTCCACCTTTGACGGCATACAACCAGCCCCAGCATTTT	CAWSPPLTAYNQPQHF
.	TRBV5-1	TRBJ1-1	14	TRBD1	TGCGCCAGCAGCTTGCAGGGGGCGGGAACTGAAGCTTTCTTT	CASSLQGAGTEAFF
.	TRBV27	TRBJ2-5	18	.	TGTGCCAGCAGTGTCCCCGGGGTTCAAGGAGGTGGGCAAGAGACCCAGTACTTC	CASSVPGVQGGGQETQYF
.	TRBV2	TRBJ2-3	16	.	TGTGCCAGCAGTCAAGCCGGGACTTCCCCCACAGATACGCAGTATTTT	CASSQAGTSPTDTQYF
few	TRBV21-1	TRBJ2-7	15	.	TGTGCCAGCAGCAACGGGGAGGGAGAGGACTACGAGCAGTACTTC	CASSNGEGEDYEQYF
.	TRBV7-9	TRBJ2-7	12	.	TGTGCCAGCAGCTTAGAGGGCTCCGAGCAGTACTTC	CASSLEGSEQYF